This is a list of T cell receptor beta chains from one sample in a study of T cell responses to AZD1222 COVID-19 vaccine. Some clones are missing from TCRdb's copy, which holds only in-frame ones; the method was immunoSEQ multiplex PCR. This sample yields approximately 150,000 clones, of which 87% are seen a single time; less than 3% belongs to the top ten. Sequences were derived from peripheral blood, sampled on day 0 of AZD1222 vaccination. The receptor set was obtained from an adult in good health. The CDR3 runs from the conserved cysteine through the conserved F or W. The D gene is left open where the match is weak. Rows give clone size only sometimes, using once, few, many, or a class for an expanded clone.

TRBJ1-1	once	TRBV5-8	-	CASSPPWRGPYTEAFF	TGTGCCAGCAGCCCCCCCTGGAGGGGCCCTTACACTGAAGCTTTCTTT
TRBJ2-2	-	TRBV15	-	CATSRTTTLGTGELFF	TGTGCCACCAGCAGAACAACAACCTTGGGGACCGGGGAGCTGTTTTTT
TRBJ1-1	-	TRBV19	-	CASSNRNTEAFF	TGTGCCAGTAGCAACAGAAACACTGAAGCTTTCTTT
TRBJ2-1	once	TRBV23-1	TRBD2	CASSLRTSGWGRYNEQFF	TGCGCCAGCAGTTTACGGACTAGCGGGTGGGGGAGATACAATGAGCAGTTCTTC
TRBJ2-5	-	TRBV18	TRBD2	CASSHGLAGGPETQYF	TGTGCCAGCTCACACGGACTAGCGGGAGGGCCAGAGACCCAGTACTTC
TRBJ2-3	-	TRBV11-2	-	CASSFSVDTQYF	TGTGCCAGCAGCTTTTCGGTAGATACGCAGTATTTT
TRBJ1-2	-	TRBV7-6	-	CASSPQEGYGYTF	TGTGCCAGCAGCCCACAGGAGGGGTATGGCTACACCTTC
TRBJ2-1	-	TRBV7-9	-	CASSLTGLYNEQFF	TGTGCCAGCAGCTTAACGGGACTCTACAATGAGCAGTTCTTC
TRBJ2-3	-	TRBV6-5	TRBD2	CASSTLAGGLDTQYF	TGTGCCAGCAGTACCCTAGCGGGAGGACTAGATACGCAGTATTTT
TRBJ2-7	-	TRBV4-1	-	CASSQEDVLPYEQYF	TGCGCCAGCAGCCAAGAGGATGTCCTACCCTACGAGCAGTACTTC
TRBJ1-4	-	TRBV9	-	CASSVTAAAGNEKLFF	TGTGCCAGCAGCGTAACCGCCGCGGCAGGGAATGAAAAACTGTTTTTT
TRBJ1-5	-	TRBV27	-	CASSLNRNQPQHF	TGTGCCAGCAGTTTAAACAGGAATCAGCCCCAGCATTTT